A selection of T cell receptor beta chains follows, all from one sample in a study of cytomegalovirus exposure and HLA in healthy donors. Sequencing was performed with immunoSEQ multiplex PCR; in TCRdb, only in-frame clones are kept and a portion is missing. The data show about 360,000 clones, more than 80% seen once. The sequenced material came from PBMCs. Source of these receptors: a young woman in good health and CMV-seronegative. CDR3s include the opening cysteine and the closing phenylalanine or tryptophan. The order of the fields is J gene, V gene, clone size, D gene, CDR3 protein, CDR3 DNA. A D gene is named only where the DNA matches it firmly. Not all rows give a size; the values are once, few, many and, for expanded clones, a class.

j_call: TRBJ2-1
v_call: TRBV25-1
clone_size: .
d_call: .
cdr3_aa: CASNPGTPPFF
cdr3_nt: TGTGCCAGCAACCCCGGGACTCCCCCGTTCTTC

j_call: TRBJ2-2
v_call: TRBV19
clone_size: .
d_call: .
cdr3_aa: CASSSVGLNTGELFF
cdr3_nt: TGTGCCAGTAGTTCAGTCGGACTGAACACCGGGGAGCTGTTTTTT

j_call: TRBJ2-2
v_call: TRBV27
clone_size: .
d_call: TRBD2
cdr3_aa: CASSQFAGGPTGELFF
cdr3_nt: TGTGCCAGCAGTCAGTTTGCGGGGGGACCCACCGGGGAGCTGTTTTTT

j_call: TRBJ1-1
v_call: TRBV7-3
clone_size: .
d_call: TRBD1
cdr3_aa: CASSFRQGSEAFF
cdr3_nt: TGTGCCAGCAGCTTTCGACAGGGGTCTGAAGCTTTCTTT

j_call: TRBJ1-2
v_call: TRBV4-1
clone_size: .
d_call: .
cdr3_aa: CASSPSEITESYTF
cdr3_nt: TGCGCCAGCAGCCCAAGCGAGATAACTGAAAGCTACACCTTC

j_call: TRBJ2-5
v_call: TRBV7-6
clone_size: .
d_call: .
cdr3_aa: CASSSPLRGSQETQYF
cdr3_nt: TGTGCCAGCAGCTCCCCGCTTCGGGGGAGTCAAGAGACCCAGTACTTC

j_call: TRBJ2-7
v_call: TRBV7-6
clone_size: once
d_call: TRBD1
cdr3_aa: CASSPPRDRGNEQYF
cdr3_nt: TGTGCCAGCAGCCCCCCCCGGGACAGGGGCAACGAGCAGTACTTC

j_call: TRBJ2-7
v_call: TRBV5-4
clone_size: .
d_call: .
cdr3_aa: CASSSHSAEQYF
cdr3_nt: TGTGCCAGCAGCTCCCACAGTGCCGAGCAGTACTTC

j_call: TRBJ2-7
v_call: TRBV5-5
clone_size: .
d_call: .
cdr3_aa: CASSFWKGSYEQYF
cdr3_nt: TGTGCCAGCAGCTTTTGGAAGGGGTCCTACGAGCAGTACTTC

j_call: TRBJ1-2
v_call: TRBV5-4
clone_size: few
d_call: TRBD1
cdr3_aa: CASSRPGGEDGYTF
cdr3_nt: TGTGCCAGCAGCCGACCAGGGGGCGAGGATGGCTACACCTTC

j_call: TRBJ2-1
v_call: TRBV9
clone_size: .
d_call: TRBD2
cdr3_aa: CASSPGTSSYNEQFF
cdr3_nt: TGTGCCAGCAGCCCCGGGACTAGCTCCTACAATGAGCAGTTCTTC

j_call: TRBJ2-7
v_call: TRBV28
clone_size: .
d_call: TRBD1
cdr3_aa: CASRPGDSTESYEQYF
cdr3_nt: TGTGCCAGCAGACCCGGGGACAGCACGGAGTCCTACGAGCAGTACTTC

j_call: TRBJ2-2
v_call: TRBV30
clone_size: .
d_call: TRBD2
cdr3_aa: CARGGNTGELFF
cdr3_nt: TGTGCTCGGGGGGGGAACACCGGGGAGCTGTTTTTT

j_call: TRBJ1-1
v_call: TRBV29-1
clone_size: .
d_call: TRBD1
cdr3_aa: CSVEGTGQGTEAFF
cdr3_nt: TGCAGCGTTGAAGGAACGGGACAGGGGACCGAAGCTTTCTTT

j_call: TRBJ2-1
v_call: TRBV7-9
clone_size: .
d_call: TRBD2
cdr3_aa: CASRPPAERGAHNEQFF
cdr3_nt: TGTGCCAGCAGACCTCCGGCAGAGCGGGGGGCCCACAATGAGCAGTTCTTC

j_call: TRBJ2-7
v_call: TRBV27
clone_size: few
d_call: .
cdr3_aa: CASSLGQTYEQYF
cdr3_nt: TGTGCCAGCAGTTTAGGGCAGACCTACGAGCAGTACTTC

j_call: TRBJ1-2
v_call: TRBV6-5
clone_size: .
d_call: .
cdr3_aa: CASSRLRGYGYTF
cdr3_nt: TGTGCCAGCAGTCGACTGCGTGGCTATGGCTACACCTTC

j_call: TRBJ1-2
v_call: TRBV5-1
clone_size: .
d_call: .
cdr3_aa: CASSLPGMRGYTF
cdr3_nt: TGCGCCAGCAGCTTGCCGGGAATGAGGGGCTACACCTTC

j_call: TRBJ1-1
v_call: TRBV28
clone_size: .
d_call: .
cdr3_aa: CASTADSSNTEAFF
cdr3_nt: TGTGCCAGCACCGCAGACAGTTCGAACACTGAAGCTTTCTTT

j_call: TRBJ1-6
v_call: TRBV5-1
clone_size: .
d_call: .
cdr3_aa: CASSQGGGARGVYNSPLHF
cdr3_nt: TGCGCCAGCAGCCAGGGCGGTGGGGCGAGAGGTGTCTATAATTCACCCCTCCACTTT

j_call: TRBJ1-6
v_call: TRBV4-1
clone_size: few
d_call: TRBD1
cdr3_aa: CASSQPQGQPNSPLHF
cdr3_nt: TGCGCCAGCAGCCAACCCCAGGGACAGCCCAATTCACCCCTCCACTTT

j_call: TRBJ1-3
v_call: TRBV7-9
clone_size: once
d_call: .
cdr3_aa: CASKGFSGNTIYF
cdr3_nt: TGTGCCAGCAAGGGGTTCTCTGGAAACACCATATATTTT

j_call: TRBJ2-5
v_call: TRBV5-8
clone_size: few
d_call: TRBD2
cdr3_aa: CASSRGTSGRSQETQYF
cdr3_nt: TGTGCCAGCAGCCGGGGGACTAGCGGGAGGTCCCAAGAGACCCAGTACTTC

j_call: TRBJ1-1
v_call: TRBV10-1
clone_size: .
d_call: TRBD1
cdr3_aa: CASSETGVNTEAFF
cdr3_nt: TGCGCCAGCAGTGAAACAGGGGTGAACACTGAAGCTTTCTTT

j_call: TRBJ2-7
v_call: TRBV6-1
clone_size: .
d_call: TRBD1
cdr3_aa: CASSAGQGRYEQYF
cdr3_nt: TGTGCCAGCAGTGCAGGACAGGGAAGGTACGAGCAGTACTTC

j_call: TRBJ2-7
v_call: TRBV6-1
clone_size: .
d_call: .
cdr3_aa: CASRGSAYEQYF
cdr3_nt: TGTGCCAGCAGGGGCTCCGCCTACGAGCAGTACTTC

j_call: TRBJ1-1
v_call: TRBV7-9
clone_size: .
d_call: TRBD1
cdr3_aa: CASSWGTGRRTEAFF
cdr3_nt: TGTGCCAGCAGCTGGGGGACAGGCCGACGCACTGAAGCTTTCTTT

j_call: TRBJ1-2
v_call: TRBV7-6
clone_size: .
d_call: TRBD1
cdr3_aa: CASSLEAGGYYGYTF
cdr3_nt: TGTGCCAGCAGCTTAGAAGCAGGGGGGTACTATGGCTACACCTTC

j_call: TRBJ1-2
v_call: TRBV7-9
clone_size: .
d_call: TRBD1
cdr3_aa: CASSYRDRIDGYTF
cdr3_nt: TGTGCCAGCAGCTACCGGGACAGGATAGATGGCTACACCTTC

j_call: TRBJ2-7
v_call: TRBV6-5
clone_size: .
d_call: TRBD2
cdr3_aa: CASSPTSGRAGKQYF
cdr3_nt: TGTGCCAGCAGTCCGACTAGCGGGAGGGCCGGCAAGCAGTACTTC

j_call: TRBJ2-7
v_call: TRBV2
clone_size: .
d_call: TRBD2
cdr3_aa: CASKGGSNYEQYF
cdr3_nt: TGTGCCAGCAAAGGCGGGAGTAACTACGAGCAGTACTTC

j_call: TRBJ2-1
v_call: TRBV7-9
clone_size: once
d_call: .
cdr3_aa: CASSLVLSRNEQFF
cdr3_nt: TGTGCCAGCAGCTTAGTTCTTAGCCGCAATGAGCAGTTCTTC

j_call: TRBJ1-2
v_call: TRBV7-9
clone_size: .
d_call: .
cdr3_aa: CASLISNSDGYTF
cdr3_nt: TGTGCCAGCTTGATTAGTAACTCCGATGGCTACACCTTC

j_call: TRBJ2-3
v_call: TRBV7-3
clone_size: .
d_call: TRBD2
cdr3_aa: CASSPTSGRGDTQYF
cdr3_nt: TGTGCCAGCAGCCCGACTAGCGGGAGAGGTGATACGCAGTATTTT

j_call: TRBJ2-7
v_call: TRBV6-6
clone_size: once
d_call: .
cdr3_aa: CASRPAGNYEQYF
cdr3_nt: TGTGCCAGCAGACCCGCCGGGAACTACGAGCAGTACTTC

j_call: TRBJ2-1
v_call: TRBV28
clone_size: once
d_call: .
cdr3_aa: CASSLEPPAYNEQFF
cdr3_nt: TGTGCCAGCAGTTTAGAGCCGCCGGCCTACAATGAGCAGTTCTTC

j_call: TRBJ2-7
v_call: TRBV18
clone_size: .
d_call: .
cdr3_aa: CASSPEGWGYEQYF
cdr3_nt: TGTGCCAGCTCCCCGGAGGGGTGGGGCTACGAGCAGTACTTC

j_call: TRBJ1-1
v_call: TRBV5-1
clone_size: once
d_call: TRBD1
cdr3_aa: CASSPRGTGGIGLAFF
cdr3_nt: TGCGCCAGCAGCCCGCGTGGGACAGGGGGCATCGGCTTAGCTTTCTTT

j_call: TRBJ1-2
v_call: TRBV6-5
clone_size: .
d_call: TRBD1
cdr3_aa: CASSYSGQGGDGYTF
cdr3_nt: TGTGCCAGCAGTTACTCGGGACAGGGAGGGGATGGCTACACCTTC

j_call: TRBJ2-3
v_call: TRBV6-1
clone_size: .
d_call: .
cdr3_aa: CASSDRDTQYF
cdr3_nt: TGTGCCAGCAGTGACCGGGATACGCAGTATTTT

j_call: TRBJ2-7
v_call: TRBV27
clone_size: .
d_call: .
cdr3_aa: CASREGLEQYF
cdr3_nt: TGTGCCAGCAGGGAGGGGCTCGAGCAGTACTTC

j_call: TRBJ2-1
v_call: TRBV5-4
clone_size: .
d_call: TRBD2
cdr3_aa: CASSFGTSGSYEQFF
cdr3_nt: TGTGCCAGCAGCTTCGGGACTAGCGGGAGCTATGAGCAGTTCTTC

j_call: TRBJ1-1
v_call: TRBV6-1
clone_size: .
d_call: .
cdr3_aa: CASTVNTEAFF
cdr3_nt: TGTGCCAGTACAGTGAACACTGAAGCTTTCTTT

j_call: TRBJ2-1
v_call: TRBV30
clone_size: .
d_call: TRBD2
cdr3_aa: CAWSKGGTSGRRQFF
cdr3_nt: TGTGCCTGGAGCAAAGGGGGGACTAGCGGGAGACGGCAGTTCTTC

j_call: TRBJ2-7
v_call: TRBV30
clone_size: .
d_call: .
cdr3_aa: CAWSKRSYEQYF
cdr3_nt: TGTGCCTGGAGTAAAAGGAGCTACGAGCAGTACTTC

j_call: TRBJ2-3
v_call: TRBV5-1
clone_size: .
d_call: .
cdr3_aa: CASSLDSLSTDTQYF
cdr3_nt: TGCGCCAGCAGCTTGGACAGTCTTAGCACAGATACGCAGTATTTT